A selection of T cell receptor beta chains follows, all from one sample in a study of CD8 T cells in Susac syndrome. TCRdb redid the calling of the immunoSEQ multiplex PCR reads with MiXCR, one entry per CDR3 protein. The data hold about 140,000 distinct CDR3 sequences, with 95% observed a single time. The specimen sequenced was CD4+ T cells from PBMCs. These receptors were taken from a human donor with Susac syndrome. Both conserved end residues are part of each CDR3. The D gene is left open where the match is weak. Clone size, where shown, is once, few, many, or a class for clones that have expanded.

j_gene: TRBJ2-3
d_gene: NA
v_gene: TRBV6-5
abundance: NA
CDR3nt: TGTGCCTCAAAGGGAGGCAGCACAGATACGCAGTATTTT
CDR3aa: CASKGGSTDTQYF

j_gene: TRBJ1-2
d_gene: NA
v_gene: TRBV12-3/TRBV12-4
abundance: NA
CDR3nt: TGTGCCAGCAGTTTAGCCCACGTCTATGGCTACACCTTC
CDR3aa: CASSLAHVYGYTF

j_gene: TRBJ2-1
d_gene: TRBD2
v_gene: TRBV6-2/TRBV6-3
abundance: NA
CDR3nt: TGTGCCAGCAGGCCGTCCCTAGCGGGAGGGCTTATTGAGCAGTTCTTC
CDR3aa: CASRPSLAGGLIEQFF

j_gene: TRBJ2-7
d_gene: NA
v_gene: TRBV29-1
abundance: NA
CDR3nt: TGCAGCGGGGCACAGGGTCGATCCTACGAGCAGTACTTC
CDR3aa: CSGAQGRSYEQYF

j_gene: TRBJ1-6
d_gene: NA
v_gene: TRBV20-1
abundance: NA
CDR3nt: TGCAGTGCTGTGTTCGAGACAGCTAATTCACCCCTCCACTTT
CDR3aa: CSAVFETANSPLHF

j_gene: TRBJ2-7
d_gene: TRBD2
v_gene: TRBV20-1
abundance: NA
CDR3nt: TGCAGTGCTAGAGATGGAGGGACTAGCCCCTACGAGCAGTACTTC
CDR3aa: CSARDGGTSPYEQYF

j_gene: TRBJ2-4
d_gene: NA
v_gene: TRBV7-2
abundance: once
CDR3nt: TGTGCCAGCACCGTAGGGGGCATTCAGTACTTC
CDR3aa: CASTVGGIQYF

j_gene: TRBJ2-7
d_gene: TRBD2
v_gene: TRBV20-1
abundance: NA
CDR3nt: TGCAGTGCTAGGGGGCGGGAGAGGTTATGGGAGCAGTACTTC
CDR3aa: CSARGRERLWEQYF

j_gene: TRBJ1-2
d_gene: NA
v_gene: TRBV1
abundance: NA
CDR3nt: TGCACCAGCAGGAATGGGACGGGCGGCTCTGGCTACACCTTC
CDR3aa: CTSRNGTGGSGYTF

j_gene: TRBJ1-1
d_gene: TRBD1
v_gene: TRBV20-1
abundance: NA
CDR3nt: TGCAGTGCTGCGACAGGGGATATTGAAGCTTTCTTT
CDR3aa: CSAATGDIEAFF

j_gene: TRBJ1-1
d_gene: NA
v_gene: TRBV5-1
abundance: NA
CDR3nt: TGCGCCAGCAGCTTGACAGTAGCGGCTGAAGCTTTCTTT
CDR3aa: CASSLTVAAEAFF

j_gene: TRBJ2-5
d_gene: TRBD1
v_gene: TRBV29-1
abundance: NA
CDR3nt: TGCAGCGCCAAGGGGGCCGGGGAGACCCAGTACTTC
CDR3aa: CSAKGAGETQYF

j_gene: TRBJ1-5
d_gene: NA
v_gene: TRBV20-1
abundance: NA
CDR3nt: TGCAGTGCTAGAGGAGGGAGCAATCAGCCCCAGCATTTT
CDR3aa: CSARGGSNQPQHF

j_gene: TRBJ2-4
d_gene: NA
v_gene: TRBV20-1
abundance: NA
CDR3nt: TGCAGTGCTCTAGAGGAGGGAAACATTCAGTACTTC
CDR3aa: CSALEEGNIQYF

j_gene: TRBJ2-3
d_gene: TRBD2
v_gene: TRBV4-1
abundance: NA
CDR3nt: TGCGCCAGCAGCCATACGCAGCGGGGGGCCTCCACAGATACGCAGTATTTT
CDR3aa: CASSHTQRGASTDTQYF

j_gene: TRBJ2-7
d_gene: NA
v_gene: TRBV12-3/TRBV12-4
abundance: NA
CDR3nt: TGTGCCAGCAGTTTAAGGACCGTCACCCGGGAGCAGTACTTC
CDR3aa: CASSLRTVTREQYF

j_gene: TRBJ2-5
d_gene: TRBD1
v_gene: TRBV12-3/TRBV12-4
abundance: NA
CDR3nt: TGTGCCAGCAGACGAGGGACAGCCCAAGAGACCCAGTACTTC
CDR3aa: CASRRGTAQETQYF

j_gene: TRBJ1-2
d_gene: NA
v_gene: TRBV30
abundance: NA
CDR3nt: TGTGCCTGGACGGCCGGTGCTTATGGCTACACCTTC
CDR3aa: CAWTAGAYGYTF

j_gene: TRBJ1-1
d_gene: NA
v_gene: TRBV28
abundance: NA
CDR3nt: TGTGCCAGCAGTCAGGTGTTACAGGGATCTGAAGCTTTCTTT
CDR3aa: CASSQVLQGSEAFF

j_gene: TRBJ2-1
d_gene: NA
v_gene: TRBV3-1
abundance: NA
CDR3nt: TGTGCCAGCAGCCCCCCCGAGTTTGAGCAGTTCTTC
CDR3aa: CASSPPEFEQFF

j_gene: TRBJ2-6
d_gene: NA
v_gene: TRBV2
abundance: NA
CDR3nt: TGTGCCAGCAGTGCAGGGCTCGTCGCCAACGTCCTGACTTTC
CDR3aa: CASSAGLVANVLTF

j_gene: TRBJ1-2
d_gene: NA
v_gene: TRBV12-3/TRBV12-4
abundance: NA
CDR3nt: TGTGCCAGCAGTCCGGGGCTTTCTTACTATGGCTACACCTTC
CDR3aa: CASSPGLSYYGYTF

j_gene: TRBJ1-1
d_gene: NA
v_gene: TRBV5-1
abundance: NA
CDR3nt: TGCGCCAGCAGCACCACCCCAGGCGCTGAAGCTTTCTTT
CDR3aa: CASSTTPGAEAFF

j_gene: TRBJ2-7
d_gene: NA
v_gene: TRBV11-3
abundance: once
CDR3nt: TGTGCCAGCAGCTTAGAGGCCCCGGGAGAAATATACGAGCAGTACTTC
CDR3aa: CASSLEAPGEIYEQYF

j_gene: TRBJ1-2
d_gene: TRBD1
v_gene: TRBV28
abundance: once
CDR3nt: TGTGCCAGCAGTCGAACCCGGGACAGGGTATTGGGTGGCTACACCTTC
CDR3aa: CASSRTRDRVLGGYTF

j_gene: TRBJ2-3
d_gene: NA
v_gene: TRBV12-3/TRBV12-4
abundance: few
CDR3nt: TGTGCCAGCAGTTTAGCAGGGGGCACAGATACGCAGTATTTT
CDR3aa: CASSLAGGTDTQYF

j_gene: TRBJ2-5
d_gene: NA
v_gene: TRBV20-1
abundance: NA
CDR3nt: TGCAGTGCTCAGGGAGGCAGTTTAGAGACCCAGTACTTC
CDR3aa: CSAQGGSLETQYF

j_gene: TRBJ2-6
d_gene: NA
v_gene: TRBV5-8
abundance: NA
CDR3nt: TGTGCCAGCAGCCCAGCCGTCTCTGGGGCCAACGTCCTGACTTTC
CDR3aa: CASSPAVSGANVLTF

j_gene: TRBJ2-3
d_gene: NA
v_gene: TRBV29-1
abundance: NA
CDR3nt: TGCAGCGTTGGAGTGGCGGTAACAGATACGCAGTATTTT
CDR3aa: CSVGVAVTDTQYF

j_gene: TRBJ2-5
d_gene: NA
v_gene: TRBV3-1
abundance: NA
CDR3nt: TGTGCCAGCAGCCGTGTGGAGACCCAGTACTTC
CDR3aa: CASSRVETQYF

j_gene: TRBJ2-7
d_gene: NA
v_gene: TRBV25-1
abundance: NA
CDR3nt: TGTGCCAGCAGTGAATGGTCGGAATACGAGCAGTACTTC
CDR3aa: CASSEWSEYEQYF

j_gene: TRBJ1-5
d_gene: NA
v_gene: TRBV4-1
abundance: NA
CDR3nt: TGCGCCAGCAGCCAAGTGACTCTTCGGTATAGCAATCAGCCCCAGCATTTT
CDR3aa: CASSQVTLRYSNQPQHF

j_gene: TRBJ2-2
d_gene: TRBD2
v_gene: TRBV30
abundance: once
CDR3nt: TGTGCCTGGAGTGTAGCGGGAGTCGGTACCGGGGAGCTGTTTTTT
CDR3aa: CAWSVAGVGTGELFF

j_gene: TRBJ1-1
d_gene: NA
v_gene: TRBV6-5
abundance: once
CDR3nt: TGTGCCAGCAGTAACCAACAGGGGAACACTGAAGCTTTCTTT
CDR3aa: CASSNQQGNTEAFF

j_gene: TRBJ2-7
d_gene: NA
v_gene: TRBV7-9
abundance: NA
CDR3nt: TGTGCCAGCGGCCTTGGGGCCGGTCTGGTGAACGAGCAGTACTTC
CDR3aa: CASGLGAGLVNEQYF

j_gene: TRBJ2-3
d_gene: NA
v_gene: TRBV12-3/TRBV12-4
abundance: NA
CDR3nt: TGTGCCAGCAGTTTACGAGCTAGCATCACAGATACGCAGTATTTT
CDR3aa: CASSLRASITDTQYF

j_gene: TRBJ2-6
d_gene: NA
v_gene: TRBV6-5
abundance: NA
CDR3nt: TGTGCCAGCAGTTATCGCTCGGGGGCAGGAGGGGCCAACGTCCTGACTTTC
CDR3aa: CASSYRSGAGGANVLTF

j_gene: TRBJ2-3
d_gene: NA
v_gene: TRBV5-4
abundance: once
CDR3nt: TGTGCCAGCAGCTTGGGACAGAAAGATACGCAGTATTTT
CDR3aa: CASSLGQKDTQYF

j_gene: TRBJ1-2
d_gene: NA
v_gene: TRBV7-9
abundance: once
CDR3nt: TGTGCCAGCAGCCCACACGAGGGAGTCGGGAACTATGGCTACACCTTC
CDR3aa: CASSPHEGVGNYGYTF

j_gene: TRBJ1-6
d_gene: NA
v_gene: TRBV20-1
abundance: NA
CDR3nt: TGCAGTCCTAGGGACACGAATAATTCACCCCTCCACTTT
CDR3aa: CSPRDTNNSPLHF